This T cell receptor beta chain was identified during a study of cytomegalovirus exposure and HLA in healthy donors (dated by TCRdb to 2017 to 2019). With respect to the entire study: In an earlier analysis of 587 of the donors, around 290 Gb of sequence data and 95 million to 130 million unique TCR beta sequences from 150 million to 200 million T cells were reported. A later genetic analysis took genome-wide SNP genotypes for about three fifths of the 666 donors and used that subset as a discovery cohort. A separate validation cohort of roughly 120 different subjects was used in addition to the approximately 670-subject first cohort. On average, 235,054 unique TCR beta nucleotide sequences were sequenced per donor among fewer than 500 genotyped donors of the cohort, with 15% to 20% of those sequences being non-productive. The study profiled the T cell repertoires of hundreds of subjects by immunosequencing and related them to cytomegalovirus serostatus. An early release covering more than 500 HLA-typed donors comprised about 300 gigabases of sequencing data and about 90 million unique TCR sequences. The later analysis used no new phenotypic data to find candidate immune exposures, relying instead on TCR beta sequences and their occurrence across donors. To predict cytomegalovirus infection status, the study combined high-throughput TCR immunosequencing, statistical association of individual TCRs with disease status, and machine learning. Both class I and class II loci were covered by HLA typing, at four-digit resolution. In a later analysis, previously published TCR beta repertoires from hundreds of donors were re-analyzed and high-resolution HLA genotyping was added so that TCR occurrence patterns could be studied. Of the 398 genotyped donors, approximately 83% fell in the genetic ancestry cluster associated with self-reported Caucasian donors. The study aimed to test whether signatures of past pathogen exposure could be identified by cataloging public T cell receptors. Every repertoire in the discovery cohort had been generated on one and the same sequencing platform. Because of strong linkage in the cohort, 5 or 6 DR-DQ haplotypes were treated as single units for association and clustering. Typing coverage varied by locus: roughly 620-640 donors for A, B, C, DRB1 and DQB1; approximately 500 for DQA1; nearly 610 for DPA1; 450 to 480 for DPB1. An earlier analysis of approximately 500 of the donors applied high-throughput TCR beta sequencing to assess whether each TCR beta V gene segment acted as functional or pseudogenic. Donor age, sex, ethnicity and CMV serostatus were collected together with the repertoire data.

The paper as a whole reports these results and caveats: A later analysis found that HLA-associated TCR beta chains were more clonally expanded and had lower generation probabilities than equally common non-associated chains. A further reported finding was that TCR beta sequences accurately predicted the HLA-A and HLA-B alleles for most subjects in the first cohort. At a false discovery rate of 0.05, a later analysis linked around 17,000 TCR beta sequences to specific HLA alleles. According to a later analysis, most CMV-associated TCR beta chains appeared to be HLA-restricted, and the HLA associations seemed to be driven largely by CMV exposure. Compared with the approximately 670-donor mean, donors in an Asian-associated ancestry cluster had fewer N-insertions in productive TCRs, according to a later genetic analysis. Sequencing depth was assumed to be roughly uniform across donors in the presence/absence analyses, though that assumption may not hold. The earlier analysis of almost 600 of the donors excluded approximately 15 rarely observed V segments, including chromosome 9 orphons, because counts were too low. Only TCR beta chains were sequenced in this cohort, and the absence of alpha or paired-chain data limited detectable features. The classifier was reported to diagnose cytomegalovirus status with high specificity and sensitivity in both the original and validation cohorts. According to the authors, the approach could potentially be generalized to other disease states and immunological phenotypes. A group of highly shared sequence variants was considered likely to be a technical artifact of the sequencing pipeline. In a later analysis, several top co-occurrence clusters were reported to appear linked to parvovirus B19, influenza, CMV and Epstein-Barr virus. A total of 150 or so TCR beta chains were listed by the study as associated with cytomegalovirus. Because HLA typing was missing for some donors at each locus, association tests included only the typed subset. According to a later analysis, TCR association rates differed among HLA loci, with DRB1 alleles showing the most associated TCRs and HLA-C alleles showing the fewest. The only immune exposure information available for the cohort was CMV serostatus. An association between a missense DCLRE1C variant and V-gene and J-gene trimming of TCR beta chains was found in a later genetic analysis and replicated in an independent cohort. When HLA alleles, especially DR and DQ, strongly co-occurred, attributing TCR associations to individual alleles was difficult. An earlier analysis of approximately 570 of the donors showed that most TCR beta V segments appeared in productive rearrangements either about 90% or about 30% of the time, which broadly matched IMGT annotations. In vitro tests confirmed that a few of the cytomegalovirus-associated TCR beta chains recognize cytomegalovirus antigens. Linkage disequilibrium might explain the correlated functional status among segregating V segments, but an unknown experimental factor could not be ruled out. Most TCR sequences were seen in very few donors, while some public TCRs were found in many individuals.

The library was built by means of the immunoSEQ multiplex PCR assay. For the multiplex PCR, a mixture combining 60 forward primers for TCR Vbeta segments and 13 reverse primers for TCR Jbeta segments was used. The CDR3 region of rearranged TCR beta genes was amplified from genomic DNA by a multiplex PCR assay. Amplified TCR beta libraries were sequenced as 87-base-pair reads on the Illumina HiSeq System. Per the authors' processing: A later analysis tallied roughly 80 million unique TCR beta chains across the 700 or so repertoires, and about 12 million of those chains were shared by two or more donors. Raw reads were error-corrected and collapsed into unique sequences by a nearest-neighbor algorithm in which closely related sequences were merged to remove PCR and sequencing errors. CDR3 sequences were aligned to IMGT reference sequences to assign V, D and J gene segments. For a sequence to be retained, a match of at least six nucleotides was required to both a V gene segment and a J gene segment. Rearrangements were classified as productive when the CDR3 lacked stop codons and remained in frame with V and J, and all other rearrangements were classified as non-productive. Following IMGT convention, CDR3 was defined as the stretch from the second conserved V-encoded cysteine up to the conserved J-encoded phenylalanine. The earlier analysis of fewer than 750 of the donors excluded sequences that lacked an unambiguous match to a single V gene segment. An earlier analysis of fewer than 750 of the donors called V segments functional above 56.7% productive rearrangements and segregating when the between-donor standard deviation exceeded 5%. A statistical classification framework was built for diagnosing cytomegalovirus status from the catalog of TCR beta chain sequences. V and J gene assignment, in a later analysis, came from comparing TCR nucleotide sequences with IMGT/GENE-DB human TR gene sequences. Using the TCRdist pipeline, a later analysis assigned CDR3 sequences along with most-parsimonious VDJ recombination scenarios. In a later analysis, each TCR beta chain was defined by its CDR3 amino acid sequence together with its V-gene family, and reads lacking a unique V-gene family were excluded. A later analysis removed 500 to 600 highly shared, low-generation-probability nucleotide sequences to deal with suspected cross-contamination and a sequencing artifact. For each public chain, a later analysis derived a clonal expansion index from normalized ranks of inferred template counts within each repertoire. A later analysis computed generation probabilities with a VDJ recombination model fitted to out-of-frame rearrangements, and checked the results against IGoR. Hypergeometric tests were used in a later analysis to score TCR-TCR, TCR-HLA and TCR-CMV co-occurrence, with a repertoire-size bias correction applied to the TCR pairs. To estimate false discovery rates, a later analysis permuted the HLA or CMV assignments 20 times. In a later analysis, co-occurring TCRs were grouped using DBSCAN, with TCRdist sequence similarity added in when clustering inside HLA-allele-positive subsets. Repertoires with fewer than 30,000 or more than 120,000 public chains, plus five repertoires with anomalous nucleotide sharing, were excluded from co-occurrence clustering. TCRdb re-hosts the immuneACCESS table, in-frame sequences only. Its copies lack some clones; in the studies checked, an unresolved V gene accounts for under half of them, and the cause for the rest is not known. Clone size and the V and J calls come from that table; the DNA yielded D and trimming. The sample table shows fewer than 250,000 clones, and 75% to 90% are seen once. The ten biggest clones cover 1% to 1.4% of the sample.

A word on this clone: Its antigen target is currently unknown. Per-nucleotide qualities are absent, and no much larger clonotype sits a single base away.

The cohort consisted of hundreds of healthy bone marrow donors. Cohort members were all nominally healthy when sampled, although unrecorded immune exposures were likely present. The donor tested CMV seronegative and was one of the 352 seronegative cohort members. Each donor provided a peripheral blood sample, and peripheral blood mononuclear cells were used for TCR beta sequencing. The Qiagen DNeasy Blood Extraction Kit was used to extract genomic DNA from the blood cell samples. This sequence was found in a boy aged 2 to 9 in good health and CMV-seronegative. Sequences were obtained from PBMCs.

The nucleotide sequence is TGTGCCAGCAGCGCCGGGGACAGGGCCCAGCCCCAGCATTTT. It encodes CASSAGDRAQPQHF. Recombination joined TRBV9 with TRBJ1-5, with 9 bases matching TRBD1. CDR1 and CDR2, looked up from the germline V gene, are SGDLS and YYNGEE. Germline trimming amounts to 3 bases on V and 7 bases on J, with 5 as the count of junction bases outside the gene matches. The CDR3 starts with the cysteine, ends with the phenylalanine, and has 14 residues. The only DNA kept is the CDR3, 42 bases in frame from the first base.